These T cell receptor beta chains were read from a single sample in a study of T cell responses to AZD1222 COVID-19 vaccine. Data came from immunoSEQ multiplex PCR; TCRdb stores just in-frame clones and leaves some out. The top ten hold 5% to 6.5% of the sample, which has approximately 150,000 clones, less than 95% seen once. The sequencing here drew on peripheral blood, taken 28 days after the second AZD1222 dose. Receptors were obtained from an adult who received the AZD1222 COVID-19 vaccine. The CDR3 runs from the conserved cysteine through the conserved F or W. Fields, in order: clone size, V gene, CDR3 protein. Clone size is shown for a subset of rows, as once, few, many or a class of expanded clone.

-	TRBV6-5	CASSSGTGKRYEQYF
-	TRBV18	CASSSGTVNTGELFF
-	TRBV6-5	CASRRAGRTYEQYF
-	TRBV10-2	CASSWDSSGNTIYF
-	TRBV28	CASRRGDRGNSPLHF
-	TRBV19	CASRRTWDSYEQYF
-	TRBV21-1	CASSIGRRSLDPFQPQHF
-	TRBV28	CASSGDNPYEQYF
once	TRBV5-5	CASSPGLAFINEQFF
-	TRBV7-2	CASSSQGLKTDTQYF
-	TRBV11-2	CASSNPPETQYF
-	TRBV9	CASSVGQYRNSYNEQFF
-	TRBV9	CASSTAATNEKLFF
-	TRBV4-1	CASSHETAGTGTYEQYF
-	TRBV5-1	CASSLVWGADNSPLHF
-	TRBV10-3	CAIGLTLDTQYF
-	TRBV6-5	CASSYGQNSGNTIYF
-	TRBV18	CASSGPGQGSYEQYF
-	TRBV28	CASSLSGQGTYGYTF
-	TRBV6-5	CASRGGNHEQFF
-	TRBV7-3	CASSRTASSYNEQFF
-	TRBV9	CASSVTGTGSNEQFF
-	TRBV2	CAIGGRGNSPLHF
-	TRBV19	CASSVGLVGYEQYF
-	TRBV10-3	CAISADRISYNEQFF
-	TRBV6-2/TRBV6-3	CASSYPGTAATFF
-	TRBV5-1	CASSATGREQYF
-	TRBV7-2	CASSPQGQGTISPQHF
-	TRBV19	CASSTDESLIRAGTEAFF
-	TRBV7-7	CASSPFGGSYDEQFF
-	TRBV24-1	CATSDRGRNGYTF
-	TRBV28	CASSFSQGAGSPLHF
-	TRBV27	CASSLWSGDSGYTF
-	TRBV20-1	CSDRGYTF
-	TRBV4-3	CASSQGLNQPQHF
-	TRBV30	CAWVMRGTDTQYF
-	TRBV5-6	CASSLEGGGASNSPLHF
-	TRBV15	CATSRDSGGGELFF
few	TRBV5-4	CASSSLDTRYEQYF